This is a list of T cell receptor beta chains from one sample in a study of memory CD4+ T cells and cytomegalovirus serostatus. Profiling relied on immunoSEQ multiplex PCR, and the TCRdb table lists in-frame clones only, not all of them. The profile shows some 44,000 clones, about 80% of them singletons. The sequencing sample was made of memory CD4+ T cells from blood. The receptor source for this set is an adult in good health and CMV-seronegative. Both conserved end residues are part of each CDR3. A D gene is named only where the DNA matches it firmly. Only some rows state a clone size, as once, few, many or a class for expanded clones.

CDR3nt: TGCGCCAGCTCCGGGGGCGCGAACACCGGGGAGCTGTTTTTT
CDR3aa: CASSGGANTGELFF
d_gene: .
abundance: once
v_gene: TRBV5-1
j_gene: TRBJ2-2

CDR3nt: TGTGCCTGGAGTACGAACTTCCCCCTCAATGAGCAGTTCTTC
CDR3aa: CAWSTNFPLNEQFF
d_gene: .
abundance: .
v_gene: TRBV30
j_gene: TRBJ2-1

CDR3nt: TGTGCCAGTAGTATCCAGGGTCAAGAGACCCAGTACTTC
CDR3aa: CASSIQGQETQYF
d_gene: .
abundance: .
v_gene: TRBV19
j_gene: TRBJ2-5

CDR3nt: TGTGCCAGCAGCTTGGAATCTACGCAGTATTTT
CDR3aa: CASSLESTQYF
d_gene: .
abundance: .
v_gene: TRBV5-6
j_gene: TRBJ2-3

CDR3nt: TGCGCCAGCAGCTGGGGGCTAGCGGAGAGCACAGATACGCAGTATTTT
CDR3aa: CASSWGLAESTDTQYF
d_gene: .
abundance: .
v_gene: TRBV5-1
j_gene: TRBJ2-3

CDR3nt: TGTGCCTGGAGCAGGGTTGCCGAAAAACTGTTTTTT
CDR3aa: CAWSRVAEKLFF
d_gene: .
abundance: .
v_gene: TRBV30
j_gene: TRBJ1-4

CDR3nt: TGTGCCAGCAGTTTACCCCGACAGGGCTCCTATAATTCACCCCTCCACTTT
CDR3aa: CASSLPRQGSYNSPLHF
d_gene: TRBD1
abundance: .
v_gene: TRBV28
j_gene: TRBJ1-6

CDR3nt: TGTGCCAGCAGCTTGAGAGGGGGCGGAAAACTGTTTTTT
CDR3aa: CASSLRGGGKLFF
d_gene: TRBD1
abundance: .
v_gene: TRBV5-6
j_gene: TRBJ1-4

CDR3nt: TGCGCCAGCAGCCAAGATCGGGGCCTGGGAGGCTCCTACAATGAGCAGTTCTTC
CDR3aa: CASSQDRGLGGSYNEQFF
d_gene: .
abundance: .
v_gene: TRBV4-1
j_gene: TRBJ2-1

CDR3nt: TGCGCCAGCACCATTCTTGGGGGGAATAGGGGTGAAGCTTTCTTT
CDR3aa: CASTILGGNRGEAFF
d_gene: .
abundance: .
v_gene: TRBV5-1
j_gene: TRBJ1-1

CDR3nt: TGTGCCAGCAGCTTAAGCTCAGGGAATGGTGAAAAACTGTTTTTT
CDR3aa: CASSLSSGNGEKLFF
d_gene: .
abundance: .
v_gene: TRBV7-6
j_gene: TRBJ1-4

CDR3nt: TGTGCCAGCGGGGCCCTACAAGAGACCCAGTACTTC
CDR3aa: CASGALQETQYF
d_gene: .
abundance: .
v_gene: TRBV2
j_gene: TRBJ2-5

CDR3nt: TGCGCCAGCAGCCCGGACAGTCCCACAGATACGCAGTATTTT
CDR3aa: CASSPDSPTDTQYF
d_gene: .
abundance: .
v_gene: TRBV5-1
j_gene: TRBJ2-3

CDR3nt: TGCGCCAGCAGCCACGTCACGGGGGACAGGTCCTACGAGCAGTACTTC
CDR3aa: CASSHVTGDRSYEQYF
d_gene: TRBD1
abundance: .
v_gene: TRBV4-1
j_gene: TRBJ2-7

CDR3nt: TGTGCCAGCAGCGTAGGTCAGACCACAGATACGCAGTATTTT
CDR3aa: CASSVGQTTDTQYF
d_gene: .
abundance: .
v_gene: TRBV9
j_gene: TRBJ2-3

CDR3nt: TGCAGCGTTGAGCCGGGACTCGGGCCAGATACGCAGTATTTT
CDR3aa: CSVEPGLGPDTQYF
d_gene: .
abundance: once
v_gene: TRBV29-1
j_gene: TRBJ2-3

CDR3nt: TGTGCCAGCTCACCAGGGGTAACTGGAAACACCATATATTTT
CDR3aa: CASSPGVTGNTIYF
d_gene: .
abundance: .
v_gene: TRBV18
j_gene: TRBJ1-3

CDR3nt: TGCAGCGTGGGGGGGGTCTCTGGAAACACCATATATTTT
CDR3aa: CSVGGVSGNTIYF
d_gene: .
abundance: few
v_gene: TRBV29-1
j_gene: TRBJ1-3

CDR3nt: TGCGCCAGCACCCCTGGCGTGAACACTGAAGCTTTCTTT
CDR3aa: CASTPGVNTEAFF
d_gene: .
abundance: .
v_gene: TRBV4-1
j_gene: TRBJ1-1

CDR3nt: TGTGCCAGCAGCTTCCTGGGGCGCGAGGGTGGTGAAAAACTGTTTTTT
CDR3aa: CASSFLGREGGEKLFF
d_gene: .
abundance: .
v_gene: TRBV11-2
j_gene: TRBJ1-4

CDR3nt: TGTGCCAGCAGTTGGCCTCGGACAGGGGGTTATAGCAATCAGCCCCAGCATTTT
CDR3aa: CASSWPRTGGYSNQPQHF
d_gene: TRBD1
abundance: .
v_gene: TRBV28
j_gene: TRBJ1-5

CDR3nt: TGCGCCAGCAGCTGGGCTAGCGGGTCTAACAATGAGCAGTTCTTC
CDR3aa: CASSWASGSNNEQFF
d_gene: TRBD2
abundance: .
v_gene: TRBV5-1
j_gene: TRBJ2-1

CDR3nt: TGTGCCAGCAGCGGAGGCCCGGACATAGCTTCAACTACGCAGTATTTT
CDR3aa: CASSGGPDIASTTQYF
d_gene: .
abundance: .
v_gene: TRBV5-4
j_gene: TRBJ2-3

CDR3nt: TGTGCCAGCAGTTTTTACCGAACGTTCACAGATACGCAGTATTTT
CDR3aa: CASSFYRTFTDTQYF
d_gene: .
abundance: .
v_gene: TRBV27
j_gene: TRBJ2-3

CDR3nt: TGTGCCAGCAGTCCCCCGGGGGGCTTCGGTGGCACAGATACGCAGTATTTT
CDR3aa: CASSPPGGFGGTDTQYF
d_gene: .
abundance: .
v_gene: TRBV9
j_gene: TRBJ2-3

CDR3nt: TGTGCCAGCAGCCCAGGGGCAGGTGACACGGACACTGAAGCTTTCTTT
CDR3aa: CASSPGAGDTDTEAFF
d_gene: .
abundance: .
v_gene: TRBV7-8
j_gene: TRBJ1-1

CDR3nt: TGTGCCAGCAGCTTAGGGCAGGGCCAGAGCGAGCAGTACTTC
CDR3aa: CASSLGQGQSEQYF
d_gene: .
abundance: .
v_gene: TRBV11-2
j_gene: TRBJ2-7

CDR3nt: TGTGCCAGCAGCTTCCCTGGACGGAGCTACGAGCAGTACTTC
CDR3aa: CASSFPGRSYEQYF
d_gene: .
abundance: few
v_gene: TRBV11-3
j_gene: TRBJ2-7

CDR3nt: TGTGCCAGCAGCCCCCAGGGGTATAGCAATCAGCCCCAGCATTTT
CDR3aa: CASSPQGYSNQPQHF
d_gene: .
abundance: .
v_gene: TRBV11-2
j_gene: TRBJ1-5

CDR3nt: TGCGCCAGCAGCCAAGATCTGGATCCAACTAGACCTAATTACAATGAGCAGTTCTTC
CDR3aa: CASSQDLDPTRPNYNEQFF
d_gene: .
abundance: .
v_gene: TRBV4-1
j_gene: TRBJ2-1

CDR3nt: TGTGCCAGCTCACCACGACATCAGACAGGGGGCGCCTATTCACCCCTCCACTTT
CDR3aa: CASSPRHQTGGAYSPLHF
d_gene: TRBD1
abundance: .
v_gene: TRBV18
j_gene: TRBJ1-6

CDR3nt: TGTGCTAGTGGTTTGACTGGGGTGAACACTGAAGCTTTCTTT
CDR3aa: CASGLTGVNTEAFF
d_gene: .
abundance: .
v_gene: TRBV12-5
j_gene: TRBJ1-1

CDR3nt: TGTGCCAGCAGAAACTTTCCGGACAGGAACACTGAAGCTTTCTTT
CDR3aa: CASRNFPDRNTEAFF
d_gene: .
abundance: .
v_gene: TRBV6-1
j_gene: TRBJ1-1

CDR3nt: TGTGCCAGCTCCGACAGCGGGGGGGCTCAAAATACGCAGTATTTT
CDR3aa: CASSDSGGAQNTQYF
d_gene: TRBD2
abundance: .
v_gene: TRBV18
j_gene: TRBJ2-3

CDR3nt: TGTGCCAGCAGTACCCGAGACGGGGGCAACTACAATGAGCAGTTCTTC
CDR3aa: CASSTRDGGNYNEQFF
d_gene: .
abundance: .
v_gene: TRBV27
j_gene: TRBJ2-1

CDR3nt: TGCGCCAGCAGCTCCCTACAAGGATCCAATGAGCAGTTCTTC
CDR3aa: CASSSLQGSNEQFF
d_gene: .
abundance: .
v_gene: TRBV5-1
j_gene: TRBJ2-1

CDR3nt: TGTGCCAGTAGTATTCGCCGGATAAATGAAAAACTGTTTTTT
CDR3aa: CASSIRRINEKLFF
d_gene: .
abundance: once
v_gene: TRBV19
j_gene: TRBJ1-4

CDR3nt: TGTGCCAGCAGCCCGACAGCATCTATTAATTCACCCCTCCACTTT
CDR3aa: CASSPTASINSPLHF
d_gene: .
abundance: .
v_gene: TRBV6-1
j_gene: TRBJ1-6

CDR3nt: TGTGCCAGCAGCTTAGCGGGGCGGGGGCTCACAGATACGCAGTATTTT
CDR3aa: CASSLAGRGLTDTQYF
d_gene: .
abundance: .
v_gene: TRBV11-2
j_gene: TRBJ2-3

CDR3nt: TGTGCCTGGAGGTATCAGGGGCTCGACTATGGCTACACCTTC
CDR3aa: CAWRYQGLDYGYTF
d_gene: .
abundance: .
v_gene: TRBV30
j_gene: TRBJ1-2

CDR3nt: TGTGCCAGCAGCCCCAAACCGGGACAGGTCATTTCCTATGGCTACACCTTC
CDR3aa: CASSPKPGQVISYGYTF
d_gene: TRBD1
abundance: .
v_gene: TRBV5-6
j_gene: TRBJ1-2